Presented here are 25 T cell receptor beta chains from one specimen sequenced in a study of Tregs in tolerant kidney transplant recipients. The nonmyeloablative bone marrow transplants came from related graft donors, with transient mixed chimerism. Libraries were prepared by immunoSEQ multiplex PCR; TCRdb keeps only in-frame clonotypes and omits some of them. The table has tens of thousands of clones, approximately 93% seen once; the top ten hold around 1.6%. The source material was CD4+ T cells from blood (PBMCs), sampled 12 months after the transplant. These receptors came from a human patient who received a combined kidney and bone marrow transplant. Certain T cells may be donor cells from the graft.

The rearrangement uses TRBV11-1 and TRBJ2-1; D call uncertain. The V end was cut by 5 bases, the J end by 4 bases, with 18 bases between. This CDR3 is built from 16 residues. Germline V gene sequence: CDR1 SGHAT, CDR2 FQDESV (reference sequence). The DNA of the CDR3 is TGTGCCAGCAGCCGACTGGTTTTCAGTCGATACAATGAGCAGTTCTTC. Translating gives CASSRLVFSRYNEQFF. The whole variable domain, remainder taken from reference TRBV11-1 and TRBJ2-1, is EAEVAQSPRYKITEKSQAVAFWCDPISGHATLYWYRQILGQGPELLVQFQDESVVDDSQLPKDRFSAERLKGVDSTLKIQPAELGDSAMYLCASSRLVFSRYNEQFFGPGTRLTVL.

V gene TRBV10-3 combines with J gene TRBJ2-3; 10 nucleotides align to TRBD2. The germline CDR1 and CDR2 sequences are ENHRY and SYGVKD. Trimming at V came to 4 bases and at J to 3 bases, leaving 7 bases not matched to a gene. This CDR3 is 16 amino acids long. The CDR3 here is CAISAYLAGVTDTQYF. The CDR3 DNA is TGTGCCATCAGTGCCTACCTAGCGGGGGTTACAGATACGCAGTATTTT.

This chain joins TRBV6-1 and TRBJ2-3; TRBD2 matches at 14 bases. The CDR3 spans 19 residues. Germline-derived CDR1 and CDR2 are MNHNS and SASEGT. J gave up 3 bases and V 3 bases, and 11 bases lay outside the gene matches. The CDR3 protein is CASSDYRLAGGRGTDTQYF. The CDR3 DNA reads TGTGCCAGCAGTGATTACAGACTAGCGGGGGGGCGAGGGACAGATACGCAGTATTTT.

The chain has TRBV19 and TRBJ2-2; tentative D call: TRBD1 (5 bases). The CDR3 totals 14 residues. The V and J ends lost 7 bases and 5 bases respectively, with 14 bases between them. Per germline, CDR1 LNHDA and CDR2 SQIVND (reference sequence). CDR3: CASIKLGQTGELFF. The CDR3, as DNA: TGTGCCAGTATTAAGTTGGGGCAGACCGGGGAGCTGTTTTTT.

V usage is TRBV7-2 and J usage is TRBJ2-4; 12 nucleotides match TRBD2. The CDR3 totals 19 residues. Unmatched junction bases numbered 13, after V lost 4 bases and J lost 3 bases. The germline gives CDR1 SGHTA, CDR2 FQGNSA. The CDR3 sequence: CASSSQRGLAGLDKNIQYF. The CDR3 DNA is TGTGCCAGCAGCTCTCAAAGAGGACTAGCGGGGCTTGACAAAAACATTCAGTACTTC.

V and J are TRBV4-2 and TRBJ2-2, with TRBD2 identical over 7 bases. The CDR3 is made up of 15 amino acids. Germline CDR1 LGHNA, CDR2 YNFKEQ. The junction had 3 bases not matched to a gene; V was cut back by 0 bases and J by 5 bases. In DNA form, the CDR3 reads TGTGCCAGCAGCCAAGATTGGGGGGGGACCGGGGAGCTGTTTTTT. It is translated as CASSQDWGGTGELFF.

Concerning this clone: In the same sample, other DNA sequences code for this CDR3. The chain combines TRBV6-5 with TRBJ1-6, with D perhaps matching TRBD1 (5 bases). Trimming pared 5 bases from V and 3 bases from J, leaving 11 bases between. Germline assignment: CDR1 MNHEY and CDR2 SVGAGI. This CDR3 is 15 amino acids long. The chain's CDR3 is CASSGPGLYNSPLHF. CDR3 sequence (DNA): TGTGCCAGCAGTGGGCCGGGACTCTATAATTCACCCCTCCACTTT.

Comment on this clone: The identical CDR3 is also encoded by other nucleotide sequences in the sample. The chain combines TRBV9 with TRBJ2-5, with TRBD2 identical over 14 bases. J gave up 2 bases and V 0 bases, and 0 bases lay outside the gene matches. Germline values: CDR1 SGDLS, CDR2 YYNGEE. The CDR3 has 16 residues. CDR3 in amino acids: CASSVGLAGGQETQYF. DNA of the CDR3: TGTGCCAGCAGCGTAGGACTAGCGGGGGGGCAAGAGACCCAGTACTTC.

The J gene is TRBJ2-7, the V gene TRBV4-2, with TRBD2 matching 7 bases. The CDR3 extends over 15 amino acids. Germline CDR1 LGHNA, CDR2 YNFKEQ. The V and J ends lost 4 bases and 1 base, in that order; junction bases with no gene match: 7. In DNA, the CDR3 is TGTGCCAGCAGCCGCGATAGCGGGCCTTCCTACGAGCAGTACTTC. The encoded protein is CASSRDSGPSYEQYF.

This clone was seen more than once but under ten times. This sequence joins TRBV7-9 and TRBJ1-2; 8 bases are a match to TRBD1. This CDR3 region has 15 residues. Germline CDR1 is SEHNR and CDR2 is FQNEAQ (reference sequence). Trimming removed 5 bases from V and 3 bases from J; junction bases left unmatched: 8. DNA of the CDR3: TGTGCCAGCAGCCCTCCGACAGGGGCCTACTATGGCTACACCTTC. It codes for CASSPPTGAYYGYTF. Full variable domain (rest looked up from reference TRBV7-9 and TRBJ1-2): DTGVSQNPRHKITKRGQNVTFRCDPISEHNRLYWYRQTLGQGPEFLTYFQNEAQLEKSRLLSDRFSAERPKGSFSTLEIQRTEQGDSAMYLCASSPPTGAYYGYTFGSGTRLTVV.

The CDR3 loop is CASSPGTARNSPLHF. The CDR3 DNA follows: TGTGCCAGCAGCCCTGGGACAGCCCGTAATTCACCCCTCCACTTT. The V gene is TRBV7-3, the J gene TRBJ1-6; TRBD1 matches 7 bases. Losses at the gene ends were 5 bases for V and 6 bases for J; bases not matched to a gene: 7. Per the germline V gene, CDR1 is SGHTA and CDR2 is FQGTGA. The CDR3 runs 15 residues.

The chain employs TRBV27 and TRBJ2-7; 10 nucleotides agree with TRBD1. The CDR3 is made up of 13 amino acids. Germline assignment: CDR1 MNHEY and CDR2 SMNVEV (reference sequence). V lost 4 bases, J lost 3 bases, and 0 bases stayed unmatched. Here the CDR3 reads CASSWDRGYEQYF. The CDR3 nucleotides read TGTGCCAGCAGTTGGGACAGGGGCTACGAGCAGTACTTC.

The chain combines TRBV5-6 with TRBJ1-5, with a weak D call TRBD1 (5 bases). Germline CDR1 is SGHDT and CDR2 is YYEEEE. Trimming stripped 2 bases from V and 1 base from J, with 13 bases between. The CDR3 consists of 16 residues. The CDR3 sequence: CASSLRRVGSNQPQHF. The CDR3 coding sequence is TGTGCCAGCAGCTTACGCAGGGTTGGGAGCAATCAGCCCCAGCATTTT.

The J gene is TRBJ2-7, the V gene TRBV5-1, with 8 bases matching TRBD1. Unmatched junction bases numbered 3, after V lost 0 bases and J lost 1 base. CDR1 SGHRS and CDR2 YFSETQ come from the germline V gene. CDR3 length equals 15 residues. The CDR3 region has the DNA TGCGCCAGCAGCTTGGACGGGACAGGATCCTACGAGCAGTACTTC. Amino acids: CASSLDGTGSYEQYF.

This sequence joins TRBV5-5 and TRBJ2-5, with 9 positions matching TRBD1. TRBJ2-7 matches the DNA end more closely, so the J call is doubtful. CDR3 length equals 15 residues. In germline, CDR1 is SGHKS, CDR2 YYEKEE (reference sequence). CDR3 amino acids: CASSLSDRGTDEQYF. The CDR3 DNA reads TGTGCCAGCAGCTTGTCGGACAGGGGAACAGACGAGCAGTACTTC.

V gene TRBV19 combines with J gene TRBJ1-3; no firm D call. V lost 6 bases, J lost 2 bases, and 8 bases lay in between. The V gene's germline CDR1 is LNHDA and CDR2 SQIVND (reference sequence). The CDR3 length is 13 residues. The CDR3 DNA follows: TGTGCCAGTAGGCAGGTCCCTGGAAACACCATATATTTT. Translation: CASRQVPGNTIYF. The variable domain in full, with the rest retrieved from reference TRBV19 and TRBJ1-3, is DGGITQSPKYLFRKEGQNVTLSCEQNLNHDAMYWYRQDPGQGLRLIYYSQIVNDFQKGDIAEGYSVSREKKESFPLTVTSAQKNPTAFYLCASRQVPGNTIYFGEGSWLTVV.

V gene TRBV18 combines with J gene TRBJ1-2; TRBD1 matches 7 bases. The CDR3 is 13 residues long. CDR1 and CDR2 (germline): KGHSH, LQKENI. The ends lost 6 bases at V and 3 bases at J; junction bases unmatched: 4. The CDR3 here is CASSPDRDYGYTF. The CDR3 DNA reads TGTGCCAGCTCTCCCGACAGGGACTATGGCTACACCTTC. The complete variable domain, with remaining parts taken from reference TRBV18 and TRBJ1-2, reads NAGVMQNPRHLVRRRGQEARLRCSPMKGHSHVYWYRQLPEEGLKFMVYLQKENIIDESGMPKERFSAEFPKEGPSILRIQQVVRGDSAAYFCASSPDRDYGYTFGSGTRLTVV.

The chain joins TRBV11-2 to TRBJ1-2; D might be TRBD1 (6 bases). Germline CDR1 reads SGHAT; CDR2 reads FQNNGV. The CDR3 contains 13 residues. V lost 0 bases to trimming and J lost 8 bases, with 10 bases between them. The CDR3 sequence is CASSLEGGRGYTF. Written as DNA, the CDR3 is TGTGCCAGCAGCTTAGAAGGGGGTAGGGGCTACACCTTC.

The chain employs TRBV18 and TRBJ1-4, with 10 bases lining up with TRBD1. Germline V gives CDR1 KGHSH, CDR2 LQKENI. V was pared by 2 bases and J by 7 bases, with 1 base of the junction left unmatched. This CDR3 spans 14 amino acids. The CDR3 region has the DNA TGTGCCAGCTCACCAGGGACAGGGGCTGAAAAACTGTTTTTT. Translating gives CASSPGTGAEKLFF.

This sequence joins TRBV5-1 and TRBJ1-3, with D perhaps TRBD1 (5 bases). The CDR3 spans 13 residues. The V end lost 4 bases, the J end lost 4 bases, and 9 bases lay between the germline ends. Germline V lookup: CDR1 SGHRS, CDR2 YFSETQ. Written as DNA, the CDR3 is TGCGCCAGCAGCCCGGACAAGGGAAACACCATATATTTT. Translated, it gives CASSPDKGNTIYF.

This rearrangement joins TRBV6-1 to TRBJ2-5; 10 bases line up with TRBD1. CDR3 length equals 14 residues. V was pared by 10 bases and J by 5 bases, with 10 bases of the junction left unmatched. The germline gives CDR1 MNHNS, CDR2 SASEGT. CDR3 sequence: CATTGGAVRETQYF. The DNA of the CDR3 is TGTGCCACGACAGGGGGCGCCGTTCGGGAGACCCAGTACTTC.

The J gene is TRBJ2-7, the V gene TRBV6-5; D possibly corresponds to TRBD2 (5 bases). The length of the CDR3 is 14 residues. Trimming shortened V by 7 bases and J by 3 bases, and 16 bases separated the two germline ends. Per germline, CDR1 MNHEY and CDR2 SVGAGI. The CDR3 here is CASTWALRGYEQYF. The DNA of the CDR3 is TGTGCCAGCACCTGGGCCCTCCGGGGCTACGAGCAGTACTTC.

This chain links TRBV9 with TRBJ2-1; possibly TRBD1 for D (6 bases). The V gene lost 3 bases and the J gene lost 2 bases, with 12 bases spanning the gap. The CDR3 runs 15 residues. The germline V gene encodes CDR1 SGDLS and CDR2 YYNGEE. DNA of the CDR3: TGTGCCAGCAGCGATAGGGGACACCCCTACAATGAGCAGTTCTTC. The encoded protein is CASSDRGHPYNEQFF.

Remarks on this clone: Germline is not matched at one junction end, which may reflect a read error. V usage is TRBV7-8 and J usage is TRBJ2-5; TRBD2 agrees at 10 bases. The V gene's germline CDR1 is SGHVS and CDR2 FQNEAQ. CDR3 size: 18 residues. Written as DNA, the CDR3 is TGTGCCAGCAGCTTACCGGGACGACTAGCGGGCACTCAAGGGACCCAGTACTTC. Translated: CASSLPGRLAGTQGTQYF.

The rearrangement joins TRBV11-2 to TRBJ1-2; no firm D call. The CDR3 totals 14 residues. Germline values: CDR1 SGHAT, CDR2 FQNNGV. Trimming cost V 5 bases and J 9 bases, with 19 bases left between them. CDR3 DNA: TGTGCCAGCAGCCAGGCCCGAACCCCTATGCGCTACACCTTC. This gives the protein CASSQARTPMRYTF.